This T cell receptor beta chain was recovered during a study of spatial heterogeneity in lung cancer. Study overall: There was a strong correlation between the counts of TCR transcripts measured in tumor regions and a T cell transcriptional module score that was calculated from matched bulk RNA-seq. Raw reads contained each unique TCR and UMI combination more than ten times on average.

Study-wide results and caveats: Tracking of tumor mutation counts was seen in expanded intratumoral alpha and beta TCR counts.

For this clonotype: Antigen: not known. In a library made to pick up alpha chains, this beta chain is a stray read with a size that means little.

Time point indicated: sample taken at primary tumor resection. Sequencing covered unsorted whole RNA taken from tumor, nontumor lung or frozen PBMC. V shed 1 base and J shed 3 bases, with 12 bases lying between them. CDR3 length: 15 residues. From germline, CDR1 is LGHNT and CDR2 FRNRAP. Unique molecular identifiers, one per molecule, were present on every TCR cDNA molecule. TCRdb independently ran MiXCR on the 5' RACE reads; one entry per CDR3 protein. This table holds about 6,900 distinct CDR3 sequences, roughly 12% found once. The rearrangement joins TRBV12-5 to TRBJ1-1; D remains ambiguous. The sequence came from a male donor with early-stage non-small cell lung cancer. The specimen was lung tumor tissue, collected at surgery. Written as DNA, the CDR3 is TGTGCTAGTGGTTTGGAGGCCCTTCAGGACACTGAAGCTTTCTTT. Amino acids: CASGLEALQDTEAFF.